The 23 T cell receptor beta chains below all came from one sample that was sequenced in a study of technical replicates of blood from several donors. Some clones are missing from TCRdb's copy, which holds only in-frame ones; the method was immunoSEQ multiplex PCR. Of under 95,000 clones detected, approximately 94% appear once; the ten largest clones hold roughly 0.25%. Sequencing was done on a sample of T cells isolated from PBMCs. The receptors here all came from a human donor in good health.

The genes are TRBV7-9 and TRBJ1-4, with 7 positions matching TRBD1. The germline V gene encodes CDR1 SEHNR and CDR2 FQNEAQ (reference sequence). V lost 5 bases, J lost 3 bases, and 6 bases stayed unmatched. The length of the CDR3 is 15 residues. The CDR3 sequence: CASSPQGGANEKLFF. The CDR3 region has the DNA TGTGCCAGCAGCCCCCAGGGGGGAGCTAATGAAAAACTGTTTTTT.

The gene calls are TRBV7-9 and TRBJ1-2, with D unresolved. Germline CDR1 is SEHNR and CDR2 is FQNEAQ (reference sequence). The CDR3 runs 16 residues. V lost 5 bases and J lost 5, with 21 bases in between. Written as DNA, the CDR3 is TGTGCCAGCAGCCTCCCCCGGTCTGATTCGATTTATGGCTACACCTTC. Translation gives CASSLPRSDSIYGYTF.

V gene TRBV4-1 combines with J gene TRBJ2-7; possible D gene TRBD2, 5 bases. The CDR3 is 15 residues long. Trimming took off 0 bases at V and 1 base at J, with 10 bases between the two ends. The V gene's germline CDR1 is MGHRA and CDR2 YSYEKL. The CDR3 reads CASSQEGAVSYEQYF. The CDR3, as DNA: TGCGCCAGCAGCCAAGAAGGAGCGGTATCCTACGAGCAGTACTTC.

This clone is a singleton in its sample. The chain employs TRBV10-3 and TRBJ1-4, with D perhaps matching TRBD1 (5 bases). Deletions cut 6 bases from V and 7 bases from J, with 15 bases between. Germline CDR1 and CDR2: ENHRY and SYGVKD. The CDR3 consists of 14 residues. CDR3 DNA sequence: TGTGCCATCAGCTCACAGGTTACTGGTGAAAAACTGTTTTTT. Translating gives CAISSQVTGEKLFF.

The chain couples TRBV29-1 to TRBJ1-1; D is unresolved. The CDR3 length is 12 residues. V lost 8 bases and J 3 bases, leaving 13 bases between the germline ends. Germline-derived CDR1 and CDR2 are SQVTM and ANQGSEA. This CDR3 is CSSRGPDTEAFF. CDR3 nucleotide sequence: TGCAGCAGCAGAGGGCCCGACACTGAAGCTTTCTTT.

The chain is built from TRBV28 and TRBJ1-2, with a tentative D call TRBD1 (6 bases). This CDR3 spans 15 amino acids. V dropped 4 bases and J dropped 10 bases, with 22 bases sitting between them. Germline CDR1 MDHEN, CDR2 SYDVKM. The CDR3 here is CASSSPDRAGLNYTF. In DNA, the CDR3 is TGTGCCAGCAGTTCCCCGGACAGAGCGGGGCTTAACTACACCTTC.

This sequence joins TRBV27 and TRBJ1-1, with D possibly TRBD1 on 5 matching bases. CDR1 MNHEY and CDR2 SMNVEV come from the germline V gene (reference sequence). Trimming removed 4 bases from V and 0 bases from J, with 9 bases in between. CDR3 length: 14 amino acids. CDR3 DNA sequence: TGTGCCAGCAGTTCGCTGACAGTGAACACTGAAGCTTTCTTT. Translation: CASSSLTVNTEAFF.

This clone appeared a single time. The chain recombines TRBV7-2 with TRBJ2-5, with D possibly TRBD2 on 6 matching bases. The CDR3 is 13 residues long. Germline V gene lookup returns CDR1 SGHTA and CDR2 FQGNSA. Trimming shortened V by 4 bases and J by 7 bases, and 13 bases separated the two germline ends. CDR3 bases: TGTGCCAGCAGCTCCGGGACGGAGGGGACCCAGTACTTC. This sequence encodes CASSSGTEGTQYF.

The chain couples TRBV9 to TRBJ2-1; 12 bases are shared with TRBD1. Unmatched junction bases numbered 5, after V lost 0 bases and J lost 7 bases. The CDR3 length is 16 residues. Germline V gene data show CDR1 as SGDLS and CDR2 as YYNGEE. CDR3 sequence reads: CASSVGGGQGANEQFF. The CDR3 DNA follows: TGTGCCAGCAGCGTAGGAGGGGGACAGGGGGCGAATGAGCAGTTCTTC. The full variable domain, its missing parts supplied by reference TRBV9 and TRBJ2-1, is DSGVTQTPKHLITATGQRVTLRCSPRSGDLSVYWYQQSLDQGLQFLIQYYNGEERAKGNILERFSAQQFPDLHSELNLSSLELGDSALYFCASSVGGGQGANEQFFGPGTRLTVL.

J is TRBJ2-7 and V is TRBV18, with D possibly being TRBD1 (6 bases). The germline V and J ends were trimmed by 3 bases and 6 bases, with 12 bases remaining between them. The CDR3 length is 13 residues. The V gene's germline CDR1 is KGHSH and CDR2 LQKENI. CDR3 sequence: CASSPLQGSEQYF. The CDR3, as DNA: TGTGCCAGCTCACCCCTACAGGGTTCCGAGCAGTACTTC.

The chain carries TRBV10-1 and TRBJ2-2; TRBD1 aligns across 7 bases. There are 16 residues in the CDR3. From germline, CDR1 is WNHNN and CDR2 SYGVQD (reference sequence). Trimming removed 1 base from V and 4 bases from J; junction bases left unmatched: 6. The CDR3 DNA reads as TGCGCCAGCAGTGAGTACCCGGACAGGATCACCGGGGAGCTGTTTTTT. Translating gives CASSEYPDRITGELFF.

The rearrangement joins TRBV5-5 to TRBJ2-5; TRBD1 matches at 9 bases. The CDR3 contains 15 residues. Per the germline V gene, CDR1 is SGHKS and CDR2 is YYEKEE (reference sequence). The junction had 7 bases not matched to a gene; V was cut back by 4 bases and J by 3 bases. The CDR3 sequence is CASSPWGQGKETQYF. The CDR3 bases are TGTGCCAGCAGCCCCTGGGGACAGGGAAAAGAGACCCAGTACTTC.

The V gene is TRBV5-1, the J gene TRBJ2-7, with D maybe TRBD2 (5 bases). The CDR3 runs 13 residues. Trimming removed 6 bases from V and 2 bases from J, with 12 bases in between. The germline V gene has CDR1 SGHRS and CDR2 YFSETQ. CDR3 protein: CASTAGPTYEQYF. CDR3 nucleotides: TGCGCCAGCACCGCGGGCCCGACCTACGAGCAGTACTTC.

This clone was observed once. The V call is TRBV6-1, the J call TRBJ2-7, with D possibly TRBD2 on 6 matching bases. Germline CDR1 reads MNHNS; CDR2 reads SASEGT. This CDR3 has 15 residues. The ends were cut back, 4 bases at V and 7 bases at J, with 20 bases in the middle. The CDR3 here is CASSGIQPGRNEQYF. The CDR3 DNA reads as TGTGCCAGCAGTGGTATCCAGCCTGGGAGGAATGAGCAGTACTTC.

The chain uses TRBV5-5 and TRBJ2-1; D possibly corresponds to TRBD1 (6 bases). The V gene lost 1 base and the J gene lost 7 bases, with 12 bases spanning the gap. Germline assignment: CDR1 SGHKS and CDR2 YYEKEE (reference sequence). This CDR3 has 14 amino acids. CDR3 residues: CASSLIQGGNEQFF. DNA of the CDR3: TGTGCCAGCAGCTTGATACAGGGTGGAAATGAGCAGTTCTTC. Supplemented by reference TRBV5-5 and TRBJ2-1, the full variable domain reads DAGVTQSPTHLIKTRGQQVTLRCSPISGHKSVSWYQQVLGQGPQFIFQYYEKEERGRGNFPDRFSARQFPNYSSELNVNALLLGDSALYLCASSLIQGGNEQFFGPGTRLTVL.

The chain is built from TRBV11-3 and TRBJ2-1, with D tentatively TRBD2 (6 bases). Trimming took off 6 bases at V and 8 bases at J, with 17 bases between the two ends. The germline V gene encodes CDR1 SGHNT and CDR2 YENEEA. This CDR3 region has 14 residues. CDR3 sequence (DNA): TGTGCCAGCAGGGGACTTGGCACTTCCCATGAGCAGTTCTTC. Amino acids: CASRGLGTSHEQFF.

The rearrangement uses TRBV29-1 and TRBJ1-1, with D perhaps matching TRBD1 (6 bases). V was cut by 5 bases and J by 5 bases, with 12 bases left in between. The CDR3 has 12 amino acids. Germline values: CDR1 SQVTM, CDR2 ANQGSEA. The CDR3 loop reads CSVRAGATEAFF. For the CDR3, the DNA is TGCAGCGTTAGGGCAGGGGCTACTGAAGCTTTCTTT.

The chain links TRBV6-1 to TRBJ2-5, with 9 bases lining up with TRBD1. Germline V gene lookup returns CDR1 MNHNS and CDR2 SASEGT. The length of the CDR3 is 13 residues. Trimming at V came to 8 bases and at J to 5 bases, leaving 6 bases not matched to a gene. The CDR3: CASGDRAGETQYF. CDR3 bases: TGTGCCAGCGGGGACAGGGCGGGGGAGACCCAGTACTTC.

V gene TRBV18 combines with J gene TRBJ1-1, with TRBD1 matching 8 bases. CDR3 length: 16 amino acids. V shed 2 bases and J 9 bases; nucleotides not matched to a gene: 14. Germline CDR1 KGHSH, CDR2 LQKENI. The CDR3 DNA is TGTGCCAGCTCACCAAGAACCGGGACAGGTGGATCTAAAGCTTTCTTT. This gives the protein CASSPRTGTGGSKAFF.

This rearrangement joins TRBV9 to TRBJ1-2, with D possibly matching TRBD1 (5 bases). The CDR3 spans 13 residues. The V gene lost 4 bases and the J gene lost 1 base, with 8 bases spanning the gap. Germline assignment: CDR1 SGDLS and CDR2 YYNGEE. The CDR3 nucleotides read TGTGCCAGCAGCCGCGACAGTAACTATGGCTACACCTTC. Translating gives CASSRDSNYGYTF.

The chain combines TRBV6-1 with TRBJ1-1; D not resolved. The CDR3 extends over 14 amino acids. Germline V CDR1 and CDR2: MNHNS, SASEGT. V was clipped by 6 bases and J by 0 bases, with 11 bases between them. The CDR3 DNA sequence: TGTGCCAGCAGACTCTATGAGATGAACACTGAAGCTTTCTTT. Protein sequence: CASRLYEMNTEAFF.

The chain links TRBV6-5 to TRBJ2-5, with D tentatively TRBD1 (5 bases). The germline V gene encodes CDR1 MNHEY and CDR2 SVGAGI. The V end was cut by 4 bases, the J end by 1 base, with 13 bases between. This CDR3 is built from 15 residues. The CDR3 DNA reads TGTGCCAGCAGTTCCAGTCAGGGCGGCCAAGAGACCCAGTACTTC. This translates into CASSSSQGGQETQYF.

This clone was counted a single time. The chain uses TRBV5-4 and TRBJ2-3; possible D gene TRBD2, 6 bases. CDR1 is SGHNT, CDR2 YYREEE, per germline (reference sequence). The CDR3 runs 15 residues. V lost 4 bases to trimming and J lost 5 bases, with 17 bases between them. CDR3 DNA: TGTGCCAGCAGCCAGCCGGGATGGGGAGGAGATACGCAGTATTTT. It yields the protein CASSQPGWGGDTQYF.